The clone carrying this TCR beta chain was observed a handful of times. Germline V lookup: CDR1 MGHRA, CDR2 YSYEKL. The CDR3 totals 16 residues. Trimming stripped 0 bases from V and 4 bases from J, with 10 bases between. In the original processing: Amplifying reference gene primers gave estimates of nucleated cell counts. Libraries were prepared by immunoSEQ multiplex PCR; TCRdb keeps only in-frame clonotypes and omits some of them. V and J calls and clone size are as listed in that table; D and trimming were resolved from the DNA. This sample has around 140,000 clones, with around 80% found just once. The sample is drawn from a study of blood T cell repertoires in COVID-19. Study-level information: Whether acute or convalescent, the COVID-19 samples came from the United States, Italy and Spain. In each case, the material was cDNA or gDNA derived from T cells, B-cell-depleted T cells, or PBMCs.

This receptor was obtained from a human donor with acute or convalescent COVID-19. The donor label of this sample is uncertain. The specimen was peripheral blood. This chain connects TRBV4-1 to TRBJ1-6, with D maybe TRBD1 (6 bases). CDR3 sequence reads: CASSQDLGQYNSPLHF. The DNA for the CDR3 is TGCGCCAGCAGCCAAGATTTAGGACAGTATAATTCACCCCTCCACTTT.